This record concerns one T cell receptor (beta chain) sequence. This sample was taken from a study of blood T cell repertoires in COVID-19. Germline CDR1 is MNHNS and CDR2 is SASEGT. There are 14 residues in the CDR3. Trimming removed 3 bases at V and 8 bases at J, with 13 bases between. Libraries were prepared by immunoSEQ multiplex PCR; TCRdb keeps only in-frame clonotypes and omits some of them. The sample lists about 68,000 clones; around 90% were seen once. The V and J genes are TRBV6-1 and TRBJ1-4, with TRBD1 as a possible D gene (5 bases). Sequencing was done on a sample of peripheral blood. The source is a man in his forties with COVID-19, enrolled during active disease. The CDR3 loop is CASSDRGFREKLFF. Here the CDR3 DNA reads TGTGCCAGCAGTGATCGGGGGTTTCGGGAAAAACTGTTTTTT.